Included here is one TCR beta chain sequence, with context. Template material for amplifying TCR beta CDR3 regions consisted of RNA transcripts. With the HTBI primer set, the TCR CDR3 went through a first round of RT-PCR. MiXCR, run by TCRdb on the multiplex PCR reads, gives a single entry per CDR3 protein. The sample lists about 600,000 distinct CDR3 sequences; roughly 15% were seen once. The sample belongs to a study of T cells in Graves' hyperthyroidism and ophthalmopathy. Study at large: The blood sample was taken at first diagnosis, before treatment began.

This receptor was obtained from a woman between 40 and 55 years old with Graves' ophthalmopathy. The sample taken for sequencing was blood.

As DNA, the CDR3 is TGTGCCAGCAGCTTAAGTTTTGGCGGGACAACTAATGAAAAACTGTTTTTT. It codes for CASSLSFGGTTNEKLFF. The rearrangement uses TRBV7-9 and TRBJ1-4; D is unclear. The CDR3 is 17 residues long. V lost 2 bases, J lost 0 bases, and 13 bases lay in between. The germline CDR1 and CDR2 sequences are SEHNR and FQNEAQ (reference sequence).